These T cell receptor beta chains were read from a single sample in a study of blood T cell repertoires in COVID-19. The method was immunoSEQ multiplex PCR; TCRdb's version includes in-frame clones alone and lacks a portion of them. The sample contains roughly 250,000 clones, around 87% of which appear only once. The material sequenced was PBMCs or T cells enriched from blood (not recorded which). The source is a woman aged 50 to 60 who had recovered from COVID-19. CDR3s leave out the opening cysteine and the closing phenylalanine or tryptophan.

v_call: TRBV5-1; j_call: TRBJ2-1; cdr3_aa: ASSSTGTSYEQF
v_call: TRBV24-1; j_call: TRBJ2-3; cdr3_aa: ATSDYKGLAGKTDTQY
v_call: TRBV6-5; j_call: TRBJ2-7; cdr3_aa: ASNLDGRSGEQY
v_call: TRBV28; j_call: TRBJ1-4; cdr3_aa: ASSSGQGYQTEKLF
v_call: TRBV5-1; j_call: TRBJ1-2; cdr3_aa: ASSLASGGYT
v_call: TRBV18; j_call: TRBJ1-2; cdr3_aa: ASSPTENYGYT
v_call: TRBV2; j_call: TRBJ1-5; cdr3_aa: ASSSSRASGAQPQH
v_call: TRBV30; j_call: TRBJ1-1; cdr3_aa: AWSKGFQGNTEAF
v_call: TRBV3-1/TRBV3-2; j_call: TRBJ1-2; cdr3_aa: ASSQREGTRGYT
v_call: TRBV28; j_call: TRBJ2-1; cdr3_aa: ASSFSGYNEQF
v_call: TRBV18; j_call: TRBJ2-2; cdr3_aa: ASSPQLSGNTGELF
v_call: TRBV7-2; j_call: TRBJ1-2; cdr3_aa: ASSLNGVRYGYT
v_call: TRBV14; j_call: TRBJ2-3; cdr3_aa: ASSYSRTQY
v_call: TRBV19; j_call: TRBJ1-2; cdr3_aa: ASSLRFEVGYGYT
v_call: TRBV10-3; j_call: TRBJ2-1; cdr3_aa: AISASGRLNEQF
v_call: TRBV19; j_call: TRBJ2-1; cdr3_aa: ASSIPMGQGGSEQF
v_call: TRBV28; j_call: TRBJ1-6; cdr3_aa: ASSSLGQGLTSPLH
v_call: TRBV5-1; j_call: TRBJ2-3; cdr3_aa: ASSPITSGIADTQY
v_call: TRBV5-1; j_call: TRBJ2-2; cdr3_aa: ASSLASGAGELF
v_call: TRBV7-8; j_call: TRBJ2-5; cdr3_aa: ASSSHSGTASQETQY
v_call: TRBV4-1; j_call: TRBJ1-6; cdr3_aa: ASSRIPPGNSPLH
v_call: TRBV27; j_call: TRBJ1-2; cdr3_aa: ASSESGRDRDGYT
v_call: TRBV19; j_call: TRBJ1-1; cdr3_aa: ASRSRGMNTEAF
v_call: TRBV5-1; j_call: TRBJ2-5; cdr3_aa: ASSLPSGRTQETQY
v_call: TRBV2; j_call: TRBJ2-7; cdr3_aa: ASGGTSGTYEQY
v_call: TRBV28; j_call: TRBJ2-7; cdr3_aa: ASSLKPRFEQY
v_call: TRBV11-1; j_call: TRBJ2-1; cdr3_aa: ASSLGTSGTYNEQF
v_call: TRBV5-1; j_call: TRBJ2-1; cdr3_aa: ASSRLAGSNDEQF
v_call: TRBV11-2; j_call: TRBJ2-1; cdr3_aa: ASSLSGRGGEQF
v_call: TRBV5-6; j_call: TRBJ2-7; cdr3_aa: ASTLLGTDYEQY
v_call: TRBV7-9; j_call: TRBJ1-1; cdr3_aa: ASSPTGEIWTRTEAF
v_call: TRBV28; j_call: TRBJ1-1; cdr3_aa: ASSLYPGQGAAQAF
v_call: TRBV11-3; j_call: TRBJ2-3; cdr3_aa: ASSPGLGLAATDTQY
v_call: TRBV9; j_call: TRBJ2-5; cdr3_aa: ASSSGETQY
v_call: TRBV3-1/TRBV3-2; j_call: TRBJ2-1; cdr3_aa: ASSSRGDNEQF
v_call: TRBV7-9; j_call: TRBJ2-1; cdr3_aa: ASSLVQGSYNEQF
v_call: TRBV6-5; j_call: TRBJ1-2; cdr3_aa: ASRMTANYGYT
v_call: TRBV19; j_call: TRBJ1-1; cdr3_aa: ASSIRTAWTEAF
v_call: TRBV7-9; j_call: TRBJ2-1; cdr3_aa: ASTSSRGKWSEQF
v_call: TRBV5-4; j_call: TRBJ2-7; cdr3_aa: ASSEGGQRNTYEQY
v_call: TRBV2; j_call: TRBJ1-1; cdr3_aa: ASSTARQNTEAF
v_call: TRBV4-1; j_call: TRBJ2-5; cdr3_aa: ASSQWGLSTQY